Following are 15 T cell receptor beta chains from one sample sequenced in a study of vaccination and CD4 T cells after COVID-19. Noted treatment: approximately nine-day PBMC culture with coronavirus spike peptide pools or control peptides (ViraFEST assay). Sequenced with the Oncomine TCR Beta short-read assay was DNA taken from cultured CD4+ T cells. MiXCR, applied by TCRdb to the PCR reads, yields one record per CDR3 protein. The data contain 17,000 or so distinct CDR3 sequences, less than 40% of them singletons. No antigen has been identified for these receptors. Material for sequencing was cultured CD4+ T cells from blood. These receptors all stem from a human donor with COVID-19.

This clonotype was counted a single time. Relative to the germline gene, one junction end is altered; a read error may explain this. V is TRBV12-3 or TRBV12-4 and J is TRBJ1-5; D might be TRBD1 (5 bases). This CDR3 has 15 amino acids. In nucleotides, the CDR3 is TGTACCAGCAGCCCGACGGGCAGGGAGGAACAGCCCCAGCATTTT. Its translation: CTSSPTGREEQPQHF.

V and J are TRBV19 and TRBJ2-1, with 8 bases lining up with TRBD1. The CDR3 has 15 residues. Per the germline V gene, CDR1 is LNHDA and CDR2 is SQIVND (reference sequence). J gave up 6 bases and V 8 bases, and 12 bases lay outside the gene matches. The CDR3 region has the DNA TGTGCCAGTCGCCCCCGGACAGGGAAGGCCAATGAGCAGTTCTTC. This gives the protein CASRPRTGKANEQFF.

V gene TRBV10-2 combines with J gene TRBJ1-1, with a weak D call TRBD1 (5 bases). V was cut by 8 bases and J by 2 bases, with 9 bases left in between. The CDR3 is 12 residues long. Germline V gene sequence: CDR1 WSHSY, CDR2 SAAADI. The CDR3 loop reads CASVDRNTEAFF. CDR3 coding DNA: TGCGCCAGCGTAGACAGAAACACTGAAGCTTTCTTT.

V and J are TRBV11-3 and TRBJ2-7; D might be TRBD1 or TRBD2, each matching 5 bases. CDR1 and CDR2 (germline): SGHNT, YENEEA. CDR3 size: 16 residues. Trimming took 4 bases from V and 1 from J, leaving 17 bases between them. The CDR3 region has the DNA TGTGCCAGCAGCTCCCCTCTCAGGGACGGGTCCTACGAGCAGTACTTC. Residues: CASSSPLRDGSYEQYF. The full variable domain, rest sourced from reference TRBV11-3 and TRBJ2-7, is EAGVVQSPRYKIIEKKQPVAFWCNPISGHNTLYWYLQNLGQGPELLIRYENEEAVDDSQLPKDRFSAERLKGVDSTLKIQPAELGDSAVYLCASSSPLRDGSYEQYFGPGTRLTVT.

The V and J genes are TRBV19 and TRBJ2-2; 8 bases line up with TRBD1. The CDR3 is 15 residues long. Per germline, CDR1 LNHDA and CDR2 SQIVND (reference sequence). V dropped 6 bases and J dropped 6; count of bases not matched to a gene: 9. In DNA, the CDR3 is TGTGCCAGTAGACTGGACAGGGCGAGTCCCGGGGAGCTGTTTTTT. It is translated as CASRLDRASPGELFF.

J is TRBJ1-5 and V is TRBV4-1; D is uncertain. Germline CDR1 reads MGHRA; CDR2 reads YSYEKL. This CDR3 comprises 19 residues. V lost 0 bases and J 2 bases, leaving 20 bases between the germline ends. The CDR3 reads CASSQDLERTALGNQPQHF. CDR3 nucleotides: TGCGCCAGCAGCCAAGATTTGGAGCGAACCGCCTTGGGCAATCAGCCCCAGCATTTT.

The chain employs TRBV24-1 and TRBJ2-5; 9 bases are shared with TRBD1. Germline V gene lookup returns CDR1 KGHDR and CDR2 SFDVKD. J was trimmed by 5 bases and V by 8 bases; bases with no gene match: 11. CDR3 length: 15 amino acids. CDR3 in DNA: TGTGCCACCACGAAGGGGGACAGGGTCGGGGAGACCCAGTACTTC. This sequence encodes CATTKGDRVGETQYF.

This clonotype occurred a few times. The gene calls are TRBV7-8 and TRBJ2-7; 7 bases map to TRBD1. Germline CDR1 is SGHVS and CDR2 is FQNEAQ. The trim removed 4 bases at V and 0 bases at J, leaving 3 bases unmatched. There are 14 residues in the CDR3. The CDR3 loop reads CASSSRDSSYEQYF. The CDR3 nucleotides read TGTGCCAGCAGCTCCCGGGACAGCTCCTACGAGCAGTACTTC. Together with reference TRBV7-8 and TRBJ2-7, the CDR3 gives the full variable domain: GAGVSQSPRYKVAKRGQDVALRCDPISGHVSLFWYQQALGQGPEFLTYFQNEAQLDKSGLPSDRFFAERPEGSVSTLKIQRTQQEDSAVYLCASSSRDSSYEQYFGPGTRLTVT.

This chain joins TRBV29-1 and TRBJ2-3; 7 bases align to TRBD2. Germline V gene sequence: CDR1 SQVTM, CDR2 ANQGSEA. V lost 7 bases and J lost 0; bases outside the gene matches: 13. CDR3 length equals 16 residues. Here the CDR3 DNA reads TGCAGCGCCCTGGACGTAAGCGGGGCTAGCACAGATACGCAGTATTTT. Translation: CSALDVSGASTDTQYF.

This clonotype was detected only a few times. This CDR3 reads CASRGGGAAYEQYF. The CDR3 DNA is TGTGCCAGCAGGGGGGGCGGTGCGGCCTACGAGCAGTACTTC. The chain has TRBV6-2 or TRBV6-3 and TRBJ2-7; perhaps D is TRBD1 or TRBD2 (6 bases each). V dropped 6 bases and J dropped 2 bases, with 14 bases sitting between them. The CDR3 loop spans 14 amino acids. The germline CDR1 and CDR2 sequences are MNHEY and SVGEGT.

This clonotype was found once. The chain recombines TRBV6-1 with TRBJ1-5; possibly TRBD1 for D (5 bases). Germline assignment: CDR1 MNHNS and CDR2 SASEGT. The CDR3 totals 15 residues. V gave up 0 bases and J gave up 6 bases, with 12 bases separating them. The CDR3 nucleotides are TGTGCCAGCAGTGAAGCCTTGGGACCGTCTCAGCCCCAGCATTTT. Protein sequence: CASSEALGPSQPQHF.

The chain recombines TRBV2 with TRBJ1-1, with D possibly being TRBD1 (5 bases). Germline lookup yields CDR1 SNHLY and CDR2 FYNNEI. The CDR3 totals 13 residues. Trimming removed 1 base from V and 3 bases from J, with 6 bases in between. The CDR3 sequence: CASSEGGDTEAFF. The CDR3 DNA sequence: TGTGCCAGCAGTGAAGGAGGGGACACTGAAGCTTTCTTT.

Comments on this clonotype: Compared with germline, one end of the junction differs, possibly owing to a read error. This rearrangement joins TRBV7-7 to TRBJ1-1; D may be TRBD1 (5 bases). The CDR3 covers 13 residues. In germline, CDR1 is SSHAT, CDR2 FNYEAQ (reference sequence). In nucleotides, the CDR3 is TGTGCTAGCAGCTTAGACAGGAACACTGAAGCTTTCTTT. Amino acid sequence: CASSLDRNTEAFF.

This clonotype was seen a few times. The V gene is TRBV20-1, the J gene TRBJ2-7, with 9 positions matching TRBD2. This CDR3 has 13 amino acids. Trimming at V came to 4 bases and at J to 4 bases, leaving 5 bases not matched to a gene. Germline CDR1 is DFQATT and CDR2 is SNEGSKA (reference sequence). CDR3: CSATLAGIYEQYF. CDR3 DNA: TGCAGTGCTACCCTAGCGGGAATTTACGAGCAGTACTTC.

This clonotype occurred a few times. The rearrangement joins TRBV11-3 to TRBJ2-2; D not certain. The germline V gene encodes CDR1 SGHNT and CDR2 YENEEA. The CDR3 has 13 residues. Between the trimmed V and J ends, which lost 4 bases and 7 bases, there was a span of 10 bases. CDR3 loop: CASSSPRSGELFF. In DNA, the CDR3 is TGTGCCAGCAGCTCCCCAAGGAGCGGGGAGCTGTTTTTT.